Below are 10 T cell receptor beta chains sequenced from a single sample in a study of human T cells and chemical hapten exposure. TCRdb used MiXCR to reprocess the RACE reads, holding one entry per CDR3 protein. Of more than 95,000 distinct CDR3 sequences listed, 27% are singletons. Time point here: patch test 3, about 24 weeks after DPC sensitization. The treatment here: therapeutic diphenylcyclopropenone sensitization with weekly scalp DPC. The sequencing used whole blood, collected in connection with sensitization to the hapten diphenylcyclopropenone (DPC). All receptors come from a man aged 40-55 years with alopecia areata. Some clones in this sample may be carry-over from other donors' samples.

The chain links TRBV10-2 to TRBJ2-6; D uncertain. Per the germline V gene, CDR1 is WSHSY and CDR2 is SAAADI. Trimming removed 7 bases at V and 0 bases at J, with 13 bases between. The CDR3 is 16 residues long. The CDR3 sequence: CASTGRPGSGANVLTF. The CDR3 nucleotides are TGCGCCAGCACTGGACGACCGGGCTCTGGGGCCAACGTCCTGACTTTC.

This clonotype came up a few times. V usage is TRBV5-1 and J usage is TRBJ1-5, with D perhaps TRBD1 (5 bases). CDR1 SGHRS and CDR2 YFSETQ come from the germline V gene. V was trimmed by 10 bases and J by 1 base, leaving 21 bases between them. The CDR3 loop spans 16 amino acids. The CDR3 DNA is TGCGCCTCCGCGGTAGGGGTAGACAGAAGCAATCAGCCCCAGCATTTT. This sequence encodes CASAVGVDRSNQPQHF.

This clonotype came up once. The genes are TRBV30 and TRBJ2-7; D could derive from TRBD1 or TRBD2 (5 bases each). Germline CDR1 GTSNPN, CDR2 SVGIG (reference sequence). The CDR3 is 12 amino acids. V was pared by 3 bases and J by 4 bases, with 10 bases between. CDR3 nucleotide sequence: TGTGCCTGGAGCCGGGGCGGGTACGAGCAGTACTTC. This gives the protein CAWSRGGYEQYF. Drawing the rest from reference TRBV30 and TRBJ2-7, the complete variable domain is SQTIHQWPATLVQPVGSPLSLECTVEGTSNPNLYWYRQAAGRGLQLLFYSVGIGQISSEVPQNLSASRPQDRQFILSSKKLLLSDSGFYLCAWSRGGYEQYFGPGTRLTVT.

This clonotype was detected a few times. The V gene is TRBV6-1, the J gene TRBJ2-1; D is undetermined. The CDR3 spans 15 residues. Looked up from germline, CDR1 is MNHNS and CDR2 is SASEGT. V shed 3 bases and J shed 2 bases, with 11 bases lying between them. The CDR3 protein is CASSDEAGPYNEQFF. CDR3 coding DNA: TGTGCCAGCAGTGACGAGGCAGGCCCCTACAATGAGCAGTTCTTC.

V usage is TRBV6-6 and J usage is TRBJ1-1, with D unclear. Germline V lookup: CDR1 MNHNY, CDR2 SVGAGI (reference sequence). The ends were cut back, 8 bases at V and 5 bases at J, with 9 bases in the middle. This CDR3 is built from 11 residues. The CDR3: CASGLGTEAFF. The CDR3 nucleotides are TGTGCCAGCGGGTTGGGGACTGAAGCTTTCTTT.

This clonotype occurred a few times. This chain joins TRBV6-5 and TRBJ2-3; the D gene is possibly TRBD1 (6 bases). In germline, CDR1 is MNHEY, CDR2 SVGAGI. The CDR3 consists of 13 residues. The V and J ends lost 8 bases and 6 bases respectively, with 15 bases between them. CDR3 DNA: TGTGCCAGCTGGGGGCCCTACACCGATACGCAGTATTTT. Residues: CASWGPYTDTQYF.

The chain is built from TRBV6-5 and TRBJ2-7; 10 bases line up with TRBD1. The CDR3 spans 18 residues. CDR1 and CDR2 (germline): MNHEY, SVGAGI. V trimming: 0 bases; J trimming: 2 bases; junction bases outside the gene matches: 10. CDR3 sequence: CASSYSFVGTGDTYEQYF. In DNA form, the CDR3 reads TGTGCCAGCAGTTACTCATTCGTCGGGACAGGGGACACCTACGAGCAGTACTTC.

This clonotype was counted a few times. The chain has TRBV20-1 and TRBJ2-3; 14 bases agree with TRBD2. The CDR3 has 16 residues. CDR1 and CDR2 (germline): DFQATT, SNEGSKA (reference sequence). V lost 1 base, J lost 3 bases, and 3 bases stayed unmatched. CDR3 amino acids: CSARVGLAGGTDTQYF. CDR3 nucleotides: TGCAGTGCTAGAGTTGGACTAGCGGGAGGTACAGATACGCAGTATTTT.

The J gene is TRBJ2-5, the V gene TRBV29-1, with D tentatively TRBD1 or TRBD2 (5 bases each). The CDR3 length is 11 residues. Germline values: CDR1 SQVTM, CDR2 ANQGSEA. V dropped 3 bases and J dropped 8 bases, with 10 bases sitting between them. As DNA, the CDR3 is TGCAGCGTTGACGGGACGGGTACCCAGTACTTC. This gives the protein CSVDGTGTQYF.

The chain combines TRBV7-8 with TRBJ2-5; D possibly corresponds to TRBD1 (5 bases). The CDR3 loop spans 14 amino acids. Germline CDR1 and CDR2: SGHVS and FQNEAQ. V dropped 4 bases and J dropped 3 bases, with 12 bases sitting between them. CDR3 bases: TGTGCCAGCAGCTACGATGACAGTGAAGAGACCCAGTACTTC. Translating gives CASSYDDSEETQYF.